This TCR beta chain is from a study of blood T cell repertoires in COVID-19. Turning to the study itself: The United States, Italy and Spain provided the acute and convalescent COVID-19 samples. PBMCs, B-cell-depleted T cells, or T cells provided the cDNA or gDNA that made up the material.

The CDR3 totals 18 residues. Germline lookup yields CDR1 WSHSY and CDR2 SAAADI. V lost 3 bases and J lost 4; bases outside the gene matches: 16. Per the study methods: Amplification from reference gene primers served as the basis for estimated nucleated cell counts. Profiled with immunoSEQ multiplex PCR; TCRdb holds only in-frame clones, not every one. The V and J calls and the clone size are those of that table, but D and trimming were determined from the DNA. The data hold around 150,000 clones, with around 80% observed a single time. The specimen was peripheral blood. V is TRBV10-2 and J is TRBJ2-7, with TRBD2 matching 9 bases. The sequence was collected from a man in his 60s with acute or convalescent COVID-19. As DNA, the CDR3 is TGCGCCAGCAGTGAATCCGGTAGCGGGAGTGCCCGGGGATACGAGCAGTACTTC. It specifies CASSESGSGSARGYEQYF.